This paragraph reports one T cell receptor (beta chain). The CDR3 has 16 residues. Trimming at V came to 2 bases and at J to 0 bases, leaving 3 bases not matched to a gene. Per the germline V gene, CDR1 is SGHAT and CDR2 is FQNNGV. Sequenced by immunoSEQ multiplex PCR; TCRdb stores in-frame clones only, minus some. The repertoire has 85,000 to 95,000 clones, roughly 90% of them found once; the top ten carry roughly 2.5%. The data stem from a study of OX40 agonist ivuxolimab in advanced cancers. Sequenced material: CD4+ or CD8+ T cells sorted from blood, taken in a trial of the OX40 agonist ivuxolimab. The sequence came from an adult with an advanced solid tumor such as melanoma, head and neck, liver or kidney cancer. The chain links TRBV11-2 to TRBJ2-1, with TRBD2 matching 8 bases. Here the CDR3 reads CASSLYTSGSYNEQFF. CDR3 nucleotides: TGTGCCAGCAGCTTATATACTAGCGGCTCCTACAATGAGCAGTTCTTC.